These 27 T cell receptor beta chains originate from one sample sequenced in a study of control samples from healthy donors and cancer patients (dated by TCRdb to about 2020). The library was obtained by the immunoSEQ multiplex PCR assay. Imported from immuneACCESS, the table was reduced by TCRdb to in-frame sequences with V and J called. These copies leave out some clones; in studies compared against another copy, an unresolved V gene accounts for under half, and the cause of the remainder is not known. Across this sample there are under 65,000 clones, with roughly nine tenths seen only once. The ten most abundant clones make up 0.95% to 1.5% of the sample. The sample was PBMCs. These receptors originate from a woman in her 50s with colorectal cancer.

This clone has only one observation. The rearrangement uses TRBV29-1 and TRBJ2-1; D possibly uses TRBD1 or TRBD2 (5 bases each). The V end was cut by 2 bases, the J end by 0 bases, with 11 bases between. The CDR3 runs 15 residues. The germline CDR1 and CDR2 sequences are SQVTM and ANQGSEA. The DNA of the CDR3 is TGCAGCGTTGAAACCAGGGAGTACTCCTACAATGAGCAGTTCTTC. Translating it yields CSVETREYSYNEQFF.

V and J are TRBV28 and TRBJ1-5, with D unresolved. Germline CDR1 reads MDHEN; CDR2 reads SYDVKM. This CDR3 contains 13 residues. With 5 bases removed from V and 3 bases from J, the gap between germline ends came to 8 bases. The CDR3 DNA follows: TGTGCCAGCAGTGGGTTCCTCAATCAGCCCCAGCATTTT. It yields the protein CASSGFLNQPQHF. Using reference TRBV28 and TRBJ1-5 for the parts outside the CDR3, the full variable domain is DVKVTQSSRYLVKRTGEKVFLECVQDMDHENMFWYRQDPGLGLRLIYFSYDVKMKEKGDIPEGYSVSREKKERFSLILESASTNQTSMYLCASSGFLNQPQHFGDGTRLSIL.

The genes are TRBV6-5 and TRBJ1-1; a weak D match, TRBD1 (5 bases). V was shortened by 0 bases and J by 11 bases, with 13 bases between the two germline ends. The V gene's germline CDR1 is MNHEY and CDR2 SVGAGI. This CDR3 comprises 13 residues. CDR3 bases: TGTGCCAGCAGTTACTCGAGGGGACTGGCGGCTTTCTTT. Its translation: CASSYSRGLAAFF.

The chain combines TRBV11-3 with TRBJ2-2, with D hard to call. Trimming removed 5 bases at V and 0 bases at J, with 16 bases between. Germline V gives CDR1 SGHNT, CDR2 YENEEA. The length of the CDR3 is 17 residues. The CDR3 nucleotides are TGTGCCAGCAGCCCCGACCCGGGTCTGTCGAACACCGGGGAGCTGTTTTTT. Translating it yields CASSPDPGLSNTGELFF.

Only a few counts were recorded for this clone. V usage is TRBV2 and J usage is TRBJ1-5, with a possible D match to TRBD1 (5 bases). CDR1 is SNHLY, CDR2 FYNNEI, per germline. This CDR3 contains 15 residues. V lost 6 bases to trimming and J lost 4 bases, with 16 bases between them. The CDR3, as DNA: TGTGCCAGCAGGGGGGGTTATGCTTCGAATCAGCCCCAGCATTTT. This sequence encodes CASRGGYASNQPQHF.

J is TRBJ2-2 and V is TRBV2, with TRBD1 as a possible D gene (5 bases). Germline CDR1 and CDR2: SNHLY and FYNNEI. The CDR3 contains 15 residues. The V end was cut by 5 bases, the J end by 4 bases, with 14 bases between. The CDR3 loop reads CASSFRAQGTGELFF. The CDR3 DNA is TGTGCCAGCAGTTTCAGGGCTCAGGGCACCGGGGAGCTGTTTTTT. The variable domain in full, completed from reference TRBV2 and TRBJ2-2, reads EPEVTQTPSHQVTQMGQEVILRCVPISNHLYFYWYRQILGQKVEFLVSFYNNEISEKSEIFDDQFSVERPDGSNFTLKIRSTKLEDSAMYFCASSFRAQGTGELFFGEGSRLTVL.

V usage is TRBV29-1 and J usage is TRBJ2-7; D might be TRBD1 or TRBD2, each matching 5 bases. CDR1 SQVTM and CDR2 ANQGSEA come from the germline V gene. The CDR3 covers 16 residues. Trimming removed 0 bases from V and 3 bases from J, with 18 bases in between. The CDR3 nucleotides are TGCAGCGTTGAAGATACGGGACCTAATAACTACTACGAGCAGTACTTC. Translation: CSVEDTGPNNYYEQYF.

The rearrangement links TRBV11-2 to TRBJ2-1; 7 nucleotides line up with TRBD2. The junction had 10 bases not matched to a gene; V was cut back by 5 bases and J by 6 bases. CDR3 size: 15 residues. Germline CDR1 and CDR2: SGHAT and FQNNGV. In nucleotides, the CDR3 is TGTGCCAGCAGCCGCCGCCTGCGGGAGACCAATGAGCAGTTCTTC. It is translated as CASSRRLRETNEQFF.

The chain recombines TRBV18 with TRBJ2-7; D is undetermined. Germline CDR1 reads KGHSH; CDR2 reads LQKENI. The CDR3 extends over 14 amino acids. Trimming took off 4 bases at V and 0 bases at J, with 10 bases between the two ends. CDR3 DNA sequence: TGTGCCAGCTCACGCGCGCGTGACTCCTACGAGCAGTACTTC. Translation gives CASSRARDSYEQYF.

The chain couples TRBV10-3 to TRBJ2-2; D may be TRBD1 (5 bases). The CDR3 is 15 residues long. The V and J ends lost 3 bases and 1 base respectively, with 9 bases between them. Germline values: CDR1 ENHRY, CDR2 SYGVKD. CDR3 region: CAISDVGQNTGELFF. CDR3 sequence (DNA): TGTGCCATCAGTGACGTAGGACAGAACACCGGGGAGCTGTTTTTT.

This clone came up once. The chain carries TRBV7-9 and TRBJ2-3; D gene ambiguous. This CDR3 is 14 amino acids long. Germline V lookup: CDR1 SEHNR, CDR2 FQNEAQ (reference sequence). V was cut by 5 bases and J by 0 bases, with 9 bases left in between. The CDR3 protein is CASSADGSTDTQYF. Here the CDR3 DNA reads TGTGCCAGCAGCGCGGACGGGAGCACAGATACGCAGTATTTT.

As DNA, the CDR3 is TGTGCCAGCAGTGAAGCCGATCAGGGAAGGGACACCTTC. Protein: CASSEADQGRDTF. This chain connects TRBV2 to TRBJ1-2; a weak D match, TRBD1 (5 bases). The CDR3 contains 13 residues. Germline lookup yields CDR1 SNHLY and CDR2 FYNNEI. The V and J ends lost 0 bases and 12 bases respectively, with 14 bases between them.

This chain joins TRBV18 and TRBJ1-4; D ambiguous. Trimming left V 1 base short and J 8 bases short, with 14 bases between. Germline CDR1 reads KGHSH; CDR2 reads LQKENI. The CDR3 spans 15 residues. CDR3 loop: CASSPQGELGEKLFF. Written as DNA, the CDR3 is TGTGCCAGCTCACCACAGGGTGAGTTGGGAGAAAAACTGTTTTTT.

The chain is built from TRBV2 and TRBJ2-5; no definite D call. The CDR3 spans 12 residues. Germline V gene lookup returns CDR1 SNHLY and CDR2 FYNNEI. V shed 1 base and J shed 3 bases, with 3 bases lying between them. The CDR3 loop is CASSEGEETQYF. The CDR3 bases are TGTGCCAGCAGTGAAGGGGAAGAGACCCAGTACTTC.

J is TRBJ2-7 and V is TRBV18; TRBD2 agrees at 14 bases. With V trimmed by 3 bases and J by 8 bases, 12 bases remained unmatched. This CDR3 spans 17 amino acids. The V gene's germline CDR1 is KGHSH and CDR2 LQKENI. CDR3: CASSPGLAGGLGVKQYF. CDR3 nucleotides: TGTGCCAGCTCACCCGGACTAGCGGGAGGTCTCGGGGTTAAGCAGTACTTC.

CDR3 nucleotide sequence: TGTGCCAGCAGAGCAACCGGGACAGGGGGCTTTGACTATGGCTACACCTTC. Translation gives CASRATGTGGFDYGYTF. The V call is TRBV28, the J call TRBJ1-2; 12 bases match TRBD1. J lost 3 bases, V lost 6 bases, and 11 bases had no gene match. Germline-derived CDR1 and CDR2 are MDHEN and SYDVKM. The CDR3 contains 17 residues.

The chain couples TRBV11-2 to TRBJ1-6; TRBD1 might be the D (5 bases). The CDR3 consists of 15 residues. Trimming pared 8 bases from V and 6 bases from J, leaving 17 bases between. The germline gives CDR1 SGHAT, CDR2 FQNNGV. CDR3: CASSTLGPANSPLHF. CDR3 sequence (DNA): TGTGCCAGCTCCACATTGGGGCCAGCTAATTCACCCCTCCACTTT.

CDR3 sequence reads: CASSENRDRGRANYGYTF. DNA for the CDR3: TGTGCCAGCAGTGAGAACCGGGACAGGGGTCGAGCTAACTATGGCTACACCTTC. This chain connects TRBV6-1 to TRBJ1-2; 10 bases align to TRBD1. The CDR3 sequence is 18 residues long. Germline loops: CDR1 MNHNS, CDR2 SASEGT. V lost 3 bases, J lost 0 bases, and 10 bases stayed unmatched.

This chain links TRBV5-4 with TRBJ2-1; D is perhaps TRBD1 (6 bases). Trimming cost V 2 bases and J 5 bases, with 14 bases left between them. This CDR3 comprises 15 residues. The germline V gene has CDR1 SGHNT and CDR2 YYREEE (reference sequence). CDR3 nucleotide sequence: TGTGCCAGCAGCTTAACTCGGACAGAAGACAATGAGCAGTTCTTC. This encodes CASSLTRTEDNEQFF. The variable domain in full, with the rest retrieved from reference TRBV5-4 and TRBJ2-1, is ETGVTQSPTHLIKTRGQQVTLRCSSQSGHNTVSWYQQALGQGPQFIFQYYREEENGRGNFPPRFSGLQFPNYSSELNVNALELDDSALYLCASSLTRTEDNEQFFGPGTRLTVL.

This clone was counted only a few times. The J gene is TRBJ1-6, the V gene TRBV6-6, with 10 bases identical to TRBD1. The CDR3 sequence is 16 residues long. V lost 5 bases, J lost 7 bases, and 8 bases stayed unmatched. Germline V CDR1 and CDR2: MNHNY, SVGAGI (reference sequence). In DNA form, the CDR3 reads TGTGCCAGCAGTAACATTCCGGGACAGGGGAATTCACCCCTCCACTTT. It encodes CASSNIPGQGNSPLHF.

The chain couples TRBV7-8 to TRBJ1-3; D is uncertain. This CDR3 is built from 15 residues. CDR1 SGHVS and CDR2 FQNEAQ come from the germline V gene. V was clipped by 1 base and J by 0 bases, with 7 bases between them. CDR3 DNA: TGTGCCAGCAGCTTAGATTACGCCTCTGGAAACACCATATATTTT. Translated, it gives CASSLDYASGNTIYF.

This chain connects TRBV30 to TRBJ2-5, with 8 positions matching TRBD1. CDR1 GTSNPN and CDR2 SVGIG come from the germline V gene (reference sequence). CDR3 length equals 12 residues. V gave up 6 bases and J gave up 4 bases; unmatched junction bases: 4. The CDR3 region has the DNA TGTGCCTGCGGACAGGGAGGAGAGACCCAGTACTTC. Protein: CACGQGGETQYF. Filled out from reference TRBV30 and TRBJ2-5, the complete variable domain reads SQTIHQWPATLVQPVGSPLSLECTVEGTSNPNLYWYRQAAGRGLQLLFYSVGIGQISSEVPQNLSASRPQDRQFILSSKKLLLSDSGFYLCACGQGGETQYFGPGTRLLVL.

The chain uses TRBV9 and TRBJ2-1; D is perhaps TRBD1 or TRBD2 (5 bases each). V shed 0 bases and J shed 12 bases, with 13 bases lying between them. CDR1 and CDR2 (germline): SGDLS, YYNGEE. This CDR3 region has 13 residues. CDR3 region: CASSVALGTGQFF. The CDR3 bases are TGTGCCAGCAGCGTAGCCTTAGGGACCGGGCAGTTCTTC.

The chain combines TRBV23-1 with TRBJ2-1; TRBD2 matches at 9 bases. TRBV23-1 is filed as an ORF, its function uncertain. V shed 7 bases and J 6 bases; nucleotides not matched to a gene: 7. This CDR3 is built from 14 residues. The DNA for the CDR3 is TGCGCCAGCAATTTGAGCGGGAGGTCCAATGAGCAGTTCTTC. Its protein is CASNLSGRSNEQFF.

This sequence joins TRBV28 and TRBJ2-3, with D possibly TRBD2 on 6 matching bases. The CDR3 consists of 15 residues. Germline V gene data show CDR1 as MDHEN and CDR2 as SYDVKM. V gave up 2 bases and J gave up 2 bases, with 11 bases separating them. CDR3 nucleotide sequence: TGTGCCAGCAGTTTAGCAGCGGGCCTCACAGATACGCAGTATTTT. It translates to CASSLAAGLTDTQYF.

This clone was observed once. V usage is TRBV6-5 and J usage is TRBJ1-1; weak D call: TRBD1 (5 bases). The germline gives CDR1 MNHEY, CDR2 SVGAGI. The CDR3 spans 14 residues. V gave up 6 bases and J gave up 7 bases, with 18 bases separating them. CDR3 DNA: TGTGCCAGCAGGCGGTCCGAGACAGCCGATGAAGCTTTCTTT. It encodes CASRRSETADEAFF.

As to this clone: Its ends do not fully match the called genes, so a read error is possible. This chain uses TRBV27 with TRBJ2-7; 10 nucleotides match TRBD2. The CDR3 consists of 14 residues. Germline assignment: CDR1 MNHEY and CDR2 SMNVEV (reference sequence). CDR3 DNA sequence: TGTGTCAGCAGTCTCAGCGGGAGGGTATACGAGCAGTACTTC. It specifies CVSSLSGRVYEQYF.